The 15 T cell receptor beta chains below come from one sample, sequenced in a study of identical twins. TCRdb ran MiXCR on the 5' RACE reads and lists one entry per CDR3 protein. The top ten clones hold over 0.5% of a sample with just over 450,000 distinct CDR3 sequences, 12% to 15% of them seen once. These data were likewise used in another study, on yellow fever vaccine responses in identical twins.

Sequencing used CD4+ T cells sorted from blood. These receptors all stem from a young woman in good health.

This clonotype was recorded a few times. The J gene is TRBJ2-1, the V gene TRBV28, with TRBD2 matching 14 bases. The length of the CDR3 is 17 residues. With V trimmed by 5 bases and J by 6 bases, 9 bases remained unmatched. In germline, CDR1 is MDHEN, CDR2 SYDVKM. In DNA form, the CDR3 reads TGTGCCAGCAGTCCGAGGACTAGCGGGAGGCCCCGCAATGAGCAGTTCTTC. It yields the protein CASSPRTSGRPRNEQFF.

The chain employs TRBV24-1 and TRBJ2-5, with D perhaps matching TRBD2 (6 bases). The germline CDR1 and CDR2 sequences are KGHDR and SFDVKD. CDR3 length: 12 residues. Trimming took off 6 bases at V and 3 bases at J, with 7 bases between the two ends. Here the CDR3 reads CATSQREETQYF. The CDR3 nucleotides are TGTGCCACCAGTCAGCGGGAAGAGACCCAGTACTTC.

The V call is TRBV7-9, the J call TRBJ1-3; perhaps TRBD1 as D (5 bases). Germline CDR1 is SEHNR and CDR2 is FQNEAQ (reference sequence). Trimming took off 0 bases at V and 0 bases at J, with 12 bases between the two ends. The CDR3 is 17 residues long. The CDR3 protein is CASSLAGARLSGNTIYF. Written as DNA, the CDR3 is TGTGCCAGCAGCTTAGCCGGGGCCCGCCTCTCTGGAAACACCATATATTTT.

This clonotype was observed at least ten times. The chain combines TRBV6-1 with TRBJ1-1, with 8 bases aligning to TRBD1. This CDR3 contains 14 residues. After removal of 8 bases from V and 4 bases from J, the junction contained 9 bases not matched to a gene. Germline loops: CDR1 MNHNS, CDR2 SASEGT. The chain's CDR3 is CASSYSDRGTEAFF. CDR3 bases: TGTGCCAGCTCCTATTCCGACAGGGGCACTGAAGCTTTCTTT.

DNA for the CDR3: TGTGCCAGCAGCCGCTCCTATAATTCACCCCTCCACTTT. Residues: CASSRSYNSPLHF. This chain uses TRBV6-1 with TRBJ1-6; D not certain. Germline V gene data show CDR1 as MNHNS and CDR2 as SASEGT. This CDR3 is 13 amino acids long. Trimming shortened V by 6 bases and J by 0 bases, and 3 bases separated the two germline ends.

J is TRBJ1-1 and V is TRBV5-1, with TRBD1 as a possible D gene (5 bases). V was trimmed by 5 bases and J by 0 bases, leaving 14 bases between them. Germline loops: CDR1 SGHRS, CDR2 YFSETQ. This CDR3 region has 15 residues. The CDR3 sequence: CASSLSPRVNTEAFF. Here the CDR3 DNA reads TGCGCCAGCAGTTTATCCCCCAGGGTGAACACTGAAGCTTTCTTT.

The chain combines TRBV4-3 with TRBJ1-2, with D unresolved. V shed 0 bases and J shed 8 bases, with 16 bases lying between them. CDR1 LGHNA and CDR2 YSLEER come from the germline V gene. The CDR3 consists of 15 residues. DNA of the CDR3: TGCGCCAGCAGCCAAGATGTAATCCTCTTGGGGGGCTACACCTTC. Its protein product is CASSQDVILLGGYTF.

This clonotype showed up just a few times. This chain uses TRBV4-2 with TRBJ2-3; D is ambiguous. The germline V gene encodes CDR1 LGHNA and CDR2 YNFKEQ. V was clipped by 5 bases and J by 2 bases, with 8 bases between them. The CDR3 consists of 13 residues. The CDR3 region is CASSYSYTDTQYF. In DNA, the CDR3 is TGTGCCAGCAGCTATTCATACACAGATACGCAGTATTTT.

The chain is built from TRBV6-5 and TRBJ2-7, with D tentatively TRBD1 (6 bases). Deletions cut 2 bases from V and 2 bases from J, with 16 bases between. CDR3 length: 16 residues. Germline loops: CDR1 MNHEY, CDR2 SVGAGI. The CDR3 DNA follows: TGTGCCAGCAGTTACCCCCTAGACAGGACGACCTACGAGCAGTACTTC. This encodes CASSYPLDRTTYEQYF.

As regards this clonotype: Germline is not matched at one junction end, which may reflect a read error. The chain links TRBV6-2 or TRBV6-3 to TRBJ2-1; 12 bases agree with TRBD2. This CDR3 is 12 amino acids long. Germline CDR1 MNHEY, CDR2 SVGEGT. The CDR3 nucleotides read TGTGCCAGCAGTTCCGTCGGACTAGCGGGGATCTTC. This gives the protein CASSSVGLAGIF.

This clonotype was picked up a small number of times. The chain has TRBV28 and TRBJ2-2, with D perhaps being TRBD1 or TRBD2 (5 bases each). There are 13 residues in the CDR3. Germline-derived CDR1 and CDR2 are MDHEN and SYDVKM. The CDR3, as DNA: TGTGCTGGGAGTCTATGGGGGACCGGGGAGCTGTTTTTT. It codes for CAGSLWGTGELFF.

The V call is TRBV4-2, the J call TRBJ2-5; 10 bases are a match to TRBD2. The CDR3 totals 16 residues. The ends lost 1 base at V and 3 bases at J; junction bases unmatched: 5. From germline, CDR1 is LGHNA and CDR2 YNFKEQ. The CDR3 loop reads CASSQGPGTSEETQYF. The CDR3 nucleotides read TGTGCCAGCAGCCAAGGCCCCGGGACTAGCGAAGAGACCCAGTACTTC.

This clonotype has more than one count but fewer than ten. The chain is built from TRBV2 and TRBJ2-4; TRBD1 matches 7 bases. The length of the CDR3 is 14 residues. V gave up 7 bases and J gave up 7 bases; unmatched junction bases: 10. Germline-derived CDR1 and CDR2 are SNHLY and FYNNEI. CDR3 sequence reads: CASTQGPGGNIQYF. The DNA of the CDR3 is TGTGCCAGCACCCAAGGGCCAGGGGGTAACATTCAGTACTTC.

V is TRBV4-3 and J is TRBJ2-1; no clear D. This CDR3 spans 15 amino acids. Germline lookup yields CDR1 LGHNA and CDR2 YSLEER. V was cut by 1 base and J by 7 bases, with 14 bases left in between. CDR3 protein: CASSQGGWVANEQFF. CDR3 in DNA: TGCGCCAGCAGCCAAGGAGGTTGGGTAGCTAATGAGCAGTTCTTC.

This clonotype came up a few times. The chain links TRBV4-3 to TRBJ2-5; no clear D gene. Per the germline V gene, CDR1 is LGHNA and CDR2 is YSLEER. The length of the CDR3 is 15 residues. V shed 0 bases and J shed 2 bases, with 10 bases lying between them. The CDR3 sequence is CASSQDSRVQETQYF. The DNA for the CDR3 is TGCGCCAGCAGCCAAGATTCCAGAGTTCAAGAGACCCAGTACTTC.